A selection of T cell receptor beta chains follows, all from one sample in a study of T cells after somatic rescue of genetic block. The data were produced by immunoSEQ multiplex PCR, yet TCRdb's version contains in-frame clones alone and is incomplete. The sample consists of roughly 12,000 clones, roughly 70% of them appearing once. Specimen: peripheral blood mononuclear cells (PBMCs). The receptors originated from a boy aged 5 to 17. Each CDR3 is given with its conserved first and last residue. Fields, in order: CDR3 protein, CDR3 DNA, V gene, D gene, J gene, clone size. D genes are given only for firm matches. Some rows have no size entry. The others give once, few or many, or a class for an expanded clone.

CASRPILGNTYEQFF	TGCGCCAGCAGGCCAATTCTGGGGAATACGTATGAGCAGTTCTTC	TRBV5-1	.	TRBJ2-1	.
CASSPGQGPGNTIYF	TGTGCCAGCTCCCCGGGACAGGGTCCTGGAAACACCATATATTTT	TRBV18	TRBD1	TRBJ1-3	few
CAWSVRTSGRRGDTQYF	TGTGCCTGGAGTGTCCGGACTAGCGGGAGGCGCGGAGATACGCAGTATTTT	TRBV30	TRBD2	TRBJ2-3	.
CASGPRSDTQYF	TGTGCTAGTGGTCCCCGTTCCGATACGCAGTATTTT	TRBV12-5	.	TRBJ2-3	.
CASSSGTGAYNSPLHF	TGTGCCAGCAGCTCCGGGACAGGGGCCTATAATTCACCCCTCCACTTT	TRBV5-6	TRBD1	TRBJ1-6	few
CASSDSRDSYNSPLHF	TGTGCCAGCAGTGACTCGAGGGACTCCTATAATTCACCCCTCCACTTT	TRBV6-4	.	TRBJ1-6	large
CASKAHREPYEQYF	TGCGCCAGCAAGGCTCACAGGGAACCCTACGAGCAGTACTTC	TRBV5-1	.	TRBJ2-7	.
CASSLNRFTDTQYF	TGTGCCAGCAGCTTAAACAGGTTCACAGATACGCAGTATTTT	TRBV7-3	.	TRBJ2-3	.
CASSLRSSSTDTQYF	TGTGCCAGCAGCTTAAGGAGTTCTAGCACAGATACGCAGTATTTT	TRBV7-2	.	TRBJ2-3	.
CASSYWPGTHGTEQYF	TGTGCCAGCAGTTACTGGCCCGGGACCCACGGAACCGAGCAGTACTTC	TRBV6-5	.	TRBJ2-7	.
CASSLWGSGDNEQFF	TGTGCCAGCAGTTTATGGGGTTCGGGGGACAATGAGCAGTTCTTC	TRBV28	.	TRBJ2-1	.
CASSLNPNTGELFF	TGCGCCAGCAGCTTAAACCCCAACACCGGGGAGCTGTTTTTT	TRBV5-1	.	TRBJ2-2	.
CASSTGGGVDTQYF	TGTGCCAGCAGTACAGGGGGGGGCGTAGATACGCAGTATTTT	TRBV28	.	TRBJ2-3	.
CASSLTRTGDYGYTF	TGTGCCAGCAGCTTAACGCGGACAGGAGACTATGGCTACACCTTC	TRBV7-3	TRBD1	TRBJ1-2	.
CASSLDIGTSETQYF	TGTGCCAGCAGCTTAGATATAGGGACTAGCGAGACCCAGTACTTC	TRBV11-2	TRBD2	TRBJ2-5	.
CASSLGTSGVNEQFF	TGTGCCAGCAGCTTAGGGACATCGGGGGTCAATGAGCAGTTCTTC	TRBV5-6	.	TRBJ2-1	.
CASSGRLSGEQFF	TGTGCCAGCAGTGGAAGACTGTCGGGGGAGCAGTTCTTC	TRBV25-1	.	TRBJ2-1	.
CASSLAGGNYGYTF	TGCGCCAGCAGCTTGGCGGGGGGTAACTATGGCTACACCTTC	TRBV5-1	.	TRBJ1-2	once
CASSRTGGNEQFF	TGTGCCAGCAGCCGGACAGGGGGCAATGAGCAGTTCTTC	TRBV7-3	TRBD1	TRBJ2-1	few
CASSPRDRDTEAFF	TGTGCCAGCAGCCCCCGGGACAGGGATACTGAAGCTTTCTTT	TRBV4-2	TRBD1	TRBJ1-1	.
CASSLAPGTGGRTGELFF	TGTGCCAGCAGCTTAGCACCCGGGACAGGGGGCCGGACCGGGGAGCTGTTTTTT	TRBV7-9	TRBD1	TRBJ2-2	.
CASSYSGGRLYGYTF	TGTGCCAGCAGTTACTCAGGGGGGCGGTTGTATGGCTACACCTTC	TRBV6-6	.	TRBJ1-2	.
CASGLGIGGPVNYGYTF	TGTGCTAGTGGTTTGGGTATTGGGGGGCCAGTTAACTATGGCTACACCTTC	TRBV12-5	.	TRBJ1-2	few
CASSLVQGADTQYF	TGTGCCAGCAGCTTAGTCCAAGGGGCGGATACGCAGTATTTT	TRBV7-9	.	TRBJ2-3	.
CSVDVRTTYEQFF	TGCAGCGTTGACGTTCGGACTACCTATGAGCAGTTCTTC	TRBV29-1	.	TRBJ2-1	.
CASSYDPSDTQYF	TGTGCCAGCAGTTACGACCCCTCGGATACGCAGTATTTT	TRBV6-6	.	TRBJ2-3	.
CASSYSWHPNTDTQYF	TGTGCCAGCAGTTACTCGTGGCACCCGAACACAGATACGCAGTATTTT	TRBV6-5	.	TRBJ2-3	.
CASSPPLGMAYGYTF	TGTGCCAGCAGCCCACCTTTAGGAATGGCCTATGGCTACACCTTC	TRBV5-6	.	TRBJ1-2	.
CASIPGGQGYNQPQHF	TGTGCCAGCATCCCGGGGGGACAGGGGTATAATCAGCCCCAGCATTTT	TRBV28	TRBD1	TRBJ1-5	.
CASSYSSQGEYEQFF	TGTGCCAGCAGCTATAGCAGCCAGGGGGAATATGAGCAGTTCTTC	TRBV11-2	TRBD1	TRBJ2-1	.
CASSALTGGRETQYF	TGCGCCAGCAGCGCCCTGACAGGGGGCAGGGAGACCCAGTACTTC	TRBV5-1	TRBD1	TRBJ2-5	.
CASSLPTQGMTKGYTF	TGTGCCAGCAGTTTGCCTACTCAGGGGATGACGAAGGGCTACACCTTC	TRBV28	.	TRBJ1-2	.
CASSLALTGVYGYTF	TGTGCCAGCAGCTTGGCATTGACAGGGGTCTATGGCTACACCTTC	TRBV5-6	TRBD1	TRBJ1-2	.
CASSLAGAAEQFF	TGTGCCAGCAGCTTAGCGGGAGCAGCTGAGCAGTTCTTC	TRBV11-3	.	TRBJ2-1	.
CATGTSGDNEQFF	TGTGCCACCGGGACTAGCGGGGACAATGAGCAGTTCTTC	TRBV6-5	TRBD2	TRBJ2-1	.
CASSDGGLGNEQYF	TGCGCCAGCAGTGATGGGGGGCTAGGGAACGAGCAGTACTTC	TRBV10-1	.	TRBJ2-7	.
CASTLDRDSRETQYF	TGTGCCAGCACTCTAGACAGGGACAGCAGAGAGACCCAGTACTTC	TRBV28	TRBD1	TRBJ2-5	.
CAISESGTGAGEQYF	TGTGCCATCAGTGAATCCGGGACAGGGGCGGGGGAGCAGTACTTC	TRBV10-3	TRBD1	TRBJ2-7	once
CAGSGTGGAKYGYTF	TGTGCCGGCTCCGGGACAGGGGGCGCAAAGTATGGCTACACCTTC	TRBV19	TRBD1	TRBJ1-2	.
CASRLAREGGNTEAFF	TGTGCAAGTCGCTTAGCCAGGGAAGGTGGTAACACTGAAGCTTTCTTT	TRBV12-2	.	TRBJ1-1	.
CASSQTGILYEQYF	TGTGCCAGCAGTCAAACAGGGATCCTCTACGAGCAGTACTTC	TRBV27	.	TRBJ2-7	once
CASSHSPLLAGVGNEQFF	TGCGCCAGCAGCCACAGCCCCCTACTAGCGGGAGTAGGCAATGAGCAGTTCTTC	TRBV4-1	TRBD2	TRBJ2-1	few
CASSLGTTETQYF	TGTGCCAGCAGCTTGGGGACCACTGAGACCCAGTACTTC	TRBV5-8	.	TRBJ2-5	.
CASSFGGASYNEQFF	TGCGCCAGCAGCTTTGGGGGGGCCTCCTACAATGAGCAGTTCTTC	TRBV5-1	.	TRBJ2-1	.
CASSLEGASVHNEQFF	TGTGCCAGCAGCTTAGAAGGGGCTAGCGTCCACAATGAGCAGTTCTTC	TRBV11-3	.	TRBJ2-1	.
CASRAVGGQYNEQFF	TGTGCCAGCAGGGCGGTGGGGGGCCAGTACAATGAGCAGTTCTTC	TRBV6-6	.	TRBJ2-1	.
CASSRDLFTEAFF	TGTGCCAGCAGCCGAGACCTTTTCACTGAAGCTTTCTTT	TRBV7-9	.	TRBJ1-1	.
CASSLWGGQGFGYTF	TGTGCCAGCAGCTTATGGGGCGGACAGGGGTTTGGCTACACCTTC	TRBV7-8	TRBD1	TRBJ1-2	.
CASTSSGSTYNEQFF	TGTGCCAGCACCTCTAGCGGGAGTACCTACAATGAGCAGTTCTTC	TRBV6-1	TRBD2	TRBJ2-1	.
CASSLLVKFLNTEAFF	TGTGCCAGCAGCTTATTGGTTAAGTTTTTGAACACTGAAGCTTTCTTT	TRBV7-8	.	TRBJ1-1	.
CASSVKYRAGELFF	TGTGCCAGCAGCGTCAAATACAGAGCCGGGGAGCTGTTTTTT	TRBV9	.	TRBJ2-2	.
CASSLTPGQGTEQYF	TGTGCCAGCAGCTTAACGCCTGGACAGGGCACCGAGCAGTACTTC	TRBV7-3	TRBD1	TRBJ2-7	.
CATRGPPGNTIYF	TGTGCCACCAGGGGACCCCCTGGAAACACCATATATTTT	TRBV10-3	.	TRBJ1-3	.
CASTLRPFTGELFF	TGTGCCAGCACCTTGAGGCCTTTCACCGGGGAGCTGTTTTTT	TRBV5-6	.	TRBJ2-2	.
CASREFPYNEQFF	TGTGCCAGCAGAGAGTTCCCTTACAATGAGCAGTTCTTC	TRBV25-1	.	TRBJ2-1	.
CASSPGADTQYF	TGTGCCAGCAGCCCTGGGGCGGATACGCAGTATTTT	TRBV9	.	TRBJ2-3	.
CASSATGGSSYEQYF	TGTGCCAGTAGTGCGACAGGGGGTAGCTCCTACGAGCAGTACTTC	TRBV19	TRBD1	TRBJ2-7	.